A selection of T cell receptor beta chains follows, all from one sample in a study of technical replicates of blood from a handful of donors. Here immunoSEQ multiplex PCR was the method, and the copy in TCRdb shows in-frame clones only, minus some. The sample shows approximately 80,000 clones, 89% of them seen only once. The source material was T cells isolated from PBMCs. These TCRs come from a human donor in good health. CDR3s include the opening cysteine and the closing phenylalanine or tryptophan. D genes are given only for firm matches.

v_call	j_call	d_call	cdr3_nt	cdr3_aa
TRBV30	TRBJ2-7	NA	TGTGCCTGGAGTGCCCCTCTCCGGGACACTGGGGAGCAGTACTTC	CAWSAPLRDTGEQYF
TRBV27	TRBJ2-7	TRBD1	TGTGCCAGCAGTTTAAAGAAGGGGGCAGCCTACGAGCAGTACTTC	CASSLKKGAAYEQYF
TRBV30	TRBJ2-1	NA	TGTGCCTGGAGTGGACAGCTACTCTACAATGAGCAGTTCTTC	CAWSGQLLYNEQFF
TRBV28	TRBJ2-1	TRBD2	TGTGCCAGCAGTTTTTACCCCCTAAAACCTTTTAGCGGGGGATACAATGAGCAGTTCTTC	CASSFYPLKPFSGGYNEQFF
TRBV6-4	TRBJ2-1	TRBD2	TGTGCCAGCAGTAAAATGGGGGAGGGCTTGGACAATGAGCAGTTCTTC	CASSKMGEGLDNEQFF
TRBV11-2	TRBJ2-7	NA	TGTGCCAGCAGCCCCCGTTTTCGGGACTACGAGCAGTACTTC	CASSPRFRDYEQYF
TRBV7-6	TRBJ1-2	NA	TGTGCCAGCAGCCCAAGACTAAATGGCTACACCTTC	CASSPRLNGYTF
TRBV5-4	TRBJ2-5	TRBD1	TGTGCCAGCAGCCCGGACGGACAGGCTCAAGAGACCCAGTACTTC	CASSPDGQAQETQYF
TRBV2	TRBJ1-2	TRBD1	TGTGCCAGCAGGAAGCAGGGGGTTCGGGGCTACACCTTC	CASRKQGVRGYTF
TRBV2	TRBJ1-5	NA	TGTGCCAGCAGTGCCTTCACAGGGAGTTATCAGCCCCAGCATTTT	CASSAFTGSYQPQHF
TRBV15	TRBJ2-7	NA	TGTGCCACCAGCAGAGGCGCGGTTGAGCAGTACTTC	CATSRGAVEQYF
TRBV7-2	TRBJ1-4	TRBD1	TGTGCCAGCAGCTTAGCAGGGGGCTCCTATAATGAAAAACTGTTTTTT	CASSLAGGSYNEKLFF
TRBV11-2	TRBJ1-1	NA	TGTGCCAGCAGCCAAACAGGGCTGACAACTGAAGCTTTCTTT	CASSQTGLTTEAFF
TRBV7-9	TRBJ1-4	NA	TGTGCCAGCAGCTTAGGCAGGGCGGCTGAAAAACTGTTTTTT	CASSLGRAAEKLFF
TRBV7-3	TRBJ2-7	TRBD2	TGTGCCAGCAGCTTACTAGCGGACTACGAGCAGTACTTC	CASSLLADYEQYF
TRBV19	TRBJ1-1	NA	TGTGCCAGTAGTATGACAATTAACACTGAAGCTTTCTTT	CASSMTINTEAFF